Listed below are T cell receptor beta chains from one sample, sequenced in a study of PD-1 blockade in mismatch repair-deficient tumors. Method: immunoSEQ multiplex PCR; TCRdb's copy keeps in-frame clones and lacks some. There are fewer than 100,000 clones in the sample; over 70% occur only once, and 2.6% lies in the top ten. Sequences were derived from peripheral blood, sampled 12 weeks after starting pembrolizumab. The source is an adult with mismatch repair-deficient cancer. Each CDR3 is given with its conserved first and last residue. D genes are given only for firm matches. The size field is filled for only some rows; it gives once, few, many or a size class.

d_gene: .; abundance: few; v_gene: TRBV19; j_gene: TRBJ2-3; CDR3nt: TGTGCCAGTAGCCCGGCGGGGACAACAGATACGCAGTATTTT; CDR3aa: CASSPAGTTDTQYF
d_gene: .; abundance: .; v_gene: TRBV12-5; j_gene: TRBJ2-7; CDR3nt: TGTGCTAGTGGTCCCCCGAGTGCCTACGAGCAGTACTTC; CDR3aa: CASGPPSAYEQYF
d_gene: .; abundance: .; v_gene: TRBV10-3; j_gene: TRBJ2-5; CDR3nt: TGTGCCATCAGTGAGCCGGGGAGGCTCCAAGAGACCCAGTACTTC; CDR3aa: CAISEPGRLQETQYF
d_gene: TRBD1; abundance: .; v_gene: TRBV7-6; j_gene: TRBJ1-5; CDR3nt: TGTGCCAGCAGCTCCGGGACAGCGTCGCCCCAGCATTTT; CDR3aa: CASSSGTASPQHF
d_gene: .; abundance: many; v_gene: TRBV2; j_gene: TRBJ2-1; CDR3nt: TGTGCCAGCAGTGATATGGGGGCTTCCTACAATGAGCAGTTCTTC; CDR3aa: CASSDMGASYNEQFF
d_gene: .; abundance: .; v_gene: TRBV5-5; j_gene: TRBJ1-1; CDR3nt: TGTGCCAGCAGCTCACGAGGTGACAGACAGAACACTGAAGCTTTCTTT; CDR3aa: CASSSRGDRQNTEAFF
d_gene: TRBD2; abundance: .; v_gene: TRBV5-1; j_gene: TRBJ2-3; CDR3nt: TGCGCCAGCAGCTTGGAGACTAGCGGGAGTTTTTCAGATACGCAGTATTTT; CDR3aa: CASSLETSGSFSDTQYF
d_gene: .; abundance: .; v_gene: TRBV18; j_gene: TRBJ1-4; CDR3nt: TGTGCCAGCTCACCACGGGTCACACAGCCAACTAATGAAAAACTGTTTTTT; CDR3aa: CASSPRVTQPTNEKLFF
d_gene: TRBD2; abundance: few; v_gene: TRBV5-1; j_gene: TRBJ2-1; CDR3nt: TGCGCCAGCAGCTTGGCGACTAGCGGTAGCTCCTACAATGAGCAGTTCTTC; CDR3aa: CASSLATSGSSYNEQFF
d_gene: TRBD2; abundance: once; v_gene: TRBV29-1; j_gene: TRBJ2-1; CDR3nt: TGCAGCGTTGAAGAGGCGGCGGGAGTAAGGAGGGAATATTACAATGAGCAGTTCTTC; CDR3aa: CSVEEAAGVRREYYNEQFF
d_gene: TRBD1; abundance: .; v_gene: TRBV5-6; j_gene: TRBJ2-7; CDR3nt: TGTGCCAGCAGCCCGGGACAGGGGGGGTACGAGCAGTACTTC; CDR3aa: CASSPGQGGYEQYF
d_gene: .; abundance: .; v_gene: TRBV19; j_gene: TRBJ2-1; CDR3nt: TGTGCCAGTAGTACCTCCGGACAGGGAGGGCATGAGCAGTTCTTC; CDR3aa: CASSTSGQGGHEQFF
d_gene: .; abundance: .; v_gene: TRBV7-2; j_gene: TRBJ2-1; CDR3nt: TGTGCCAGCAGCCTGGGACTGAGGGTAGGTAGCCCCCAGTTCTTC; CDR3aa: CASSLGLRVGSPQFF
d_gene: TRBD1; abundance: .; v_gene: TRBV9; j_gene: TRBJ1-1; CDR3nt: TGTGCCAGCAGCCCGGGACAGTTGAACACTGAAGCTTTCTTT; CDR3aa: CASSPGQLNTEAFF
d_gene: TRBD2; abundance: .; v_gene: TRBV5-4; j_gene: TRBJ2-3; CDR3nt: TGTGCCAGCAGCTTGGCCTTAGCGGGAGGGCCGGGAACAGATACGCAGTATTTT; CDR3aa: CASSLALAGGPGTDTQYF
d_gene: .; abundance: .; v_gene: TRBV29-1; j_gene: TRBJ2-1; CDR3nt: TGCAGGCACGAAAGCTCCTACAATGAGCAGTTCTTC; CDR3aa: CRHESSYNEQFF
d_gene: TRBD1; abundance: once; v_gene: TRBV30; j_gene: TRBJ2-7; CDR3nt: TGTGCCTCCAGGGGGCTTTCCTCCTACGAGCAGTACTTC; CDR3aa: CASRGLSSYEQYF
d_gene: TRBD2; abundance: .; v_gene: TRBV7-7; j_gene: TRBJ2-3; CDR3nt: TGTGCTAGCAGCTTAACTAGCGGGAGCACAGATACGCAGTATTTT; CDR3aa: CASSLTSGSTDTQYF
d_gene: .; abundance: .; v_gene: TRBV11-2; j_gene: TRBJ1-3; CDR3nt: TGTGCCAGCAGCTTAGGCCGAAACACCATATATTTT; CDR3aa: CASSLGRNTIYF
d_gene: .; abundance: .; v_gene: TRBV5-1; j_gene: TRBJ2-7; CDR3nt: TGCGCCAGCAGCTCCCGACCCGGGGAATACGAGCAGTACTTC; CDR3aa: CASSSRPGEYEQYF
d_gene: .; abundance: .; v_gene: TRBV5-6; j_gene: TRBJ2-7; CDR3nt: TGTGCCAGCAGCCCCTTAGCCCGAAGCTCCTACGAGCAGTACTTC; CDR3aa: CASSPLARSSYEQYF
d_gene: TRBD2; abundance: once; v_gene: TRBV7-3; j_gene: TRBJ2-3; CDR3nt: TGTGCCAGCAGCCCAATTGGGGGGGAGGTAGGAGATACGCAGTATTTT; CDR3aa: CASSPIGGEVGDTQYF
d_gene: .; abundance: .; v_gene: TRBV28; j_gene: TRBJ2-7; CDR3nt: TGTGCCAGCCGGGGCCCGTCCGAGCAGTACTTC; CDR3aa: CASRGPSEQYF
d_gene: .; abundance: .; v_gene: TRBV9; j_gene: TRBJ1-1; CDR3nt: TGTGCCAGCAGCGTAGTGGGGCAGGCCACTGAAGCTTTCTTT; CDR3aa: CASSVVGQATEAFF
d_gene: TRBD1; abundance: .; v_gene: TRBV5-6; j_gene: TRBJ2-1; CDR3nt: TGTGCCAGCAGCTTGACAGGGGGCGCGAGCAATGAGCAGTTCTTC; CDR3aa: CASSLTGGASNEQFF
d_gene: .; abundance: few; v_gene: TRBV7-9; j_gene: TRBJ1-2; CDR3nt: TGTGCCAGCAGCTCCGGGACCAGCTTTAACTATGGCTACACCTTC; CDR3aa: CASSSGTSFNYGYTF
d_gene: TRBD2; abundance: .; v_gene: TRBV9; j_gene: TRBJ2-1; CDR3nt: TGTGCCAGCAGCGCCCCCACGGGACTAGCGCCGTTCTTC; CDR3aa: CASSAPTGLAPFF
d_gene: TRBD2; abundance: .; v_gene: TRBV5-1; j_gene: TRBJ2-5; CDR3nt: TGCGCCAGCAGCTTCGGATTAGCGGGAGGGCCGGGGCGGTACTTC; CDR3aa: CASSFGLAGGPGRYF
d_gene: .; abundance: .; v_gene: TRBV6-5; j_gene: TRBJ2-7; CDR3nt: TGTGCCAGCAGTTACGAGGCTTTCTACGAGCAGTACTTC; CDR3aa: CASSYEAFYEQYF
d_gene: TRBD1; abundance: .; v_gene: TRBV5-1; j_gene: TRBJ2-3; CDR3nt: TGCGCCAGCAGTTCCGAGGGACAGGGTCGCACAGATACGCAGTATTTT; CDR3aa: CASSSEGQGRTDTQYF